This T cell receptor beta chain derives from a study of shared clonotypes between healthy human individuals. Germline V gives CDR1 MRHNA, CDR2 SNTAGT. J was trimmed by 5 bases and V by 1 base; bases with no gene match: 16. This CDR3 has 18 amino acids. Clones were read by immunoSEQ multiplex PCR, and TCRdb kept only the in-frame ones, dropping some. The sample holds a few million clones; approximately 95% are singletons and the top ten take 0.39%. This sequence originates from a man between 18 and 35 years old in good health. Some clones in this sample may be carry-over from other donors' samples. The chain carries TRBV6-4 and TRBJ2-5; TRBD2 aligns across 7 bases. Specimen: naive CD4+ T cells from PBMCs. Subset given: CD45RA+ positively selected. The DNA of the CDR3 is TGTGCCAGCAGTGACTGCGGTGGGGGGGGTGGATGCGAGGAGACCCAGTACTTC. It yields the protein CASSDCGGGGGCEETQYF.